The source of this T cell receptor (beta chain) is a study of T cells expressing NK-cell markers (dated by TCRdb to 2020 to 2021). Some background on the complete study: In sorted CD3+CD56+NKG2C+, CD3+CD56+NKG2C- and CD3+CD56-NKG2C+ T-cell subsets from eight or nine donors, TCR beta-chain repertoires were profiled. The eight sequenced donors were randomly selected healthy volunteers, three men and five women. Among the eight sequenced donors, seven were HCMV-seropositive and one was HCMV-seronegative. Libraries were sequenced as 2 x 150 bp reads on Illumina HiSeq 2000/2500, MiSeq or NextSeq. Beyond this particular receptor, the publication reports: Whether the expanded NKG2C-expressing T cell clones were specific for HCMV antigens remained unclear. For several donors, the dominant CD3+CD56+NKG2C+ clonotypes were among the top 10 CD8+ clonotypes and accounted for about 1.0-7.0% of CD8+ T cells. Those dominant clonotypes were again the most abundant among CD3+CD56-NKG2C+ cells in four donors, at about 25-60.1%.

HCMV-specific IgG was detected in serum with a commercial ELISA kit to determine HCMV serostatus. Ficoll density gradient centrifugation was used to isolate peripheral blood mononuclear cells from blood. CDR1 and CDR2, looked up from the germline V gene (reference sequence), are DFQATT and SNEGSKA. Spanning cysteine to phenylalanine, the CDR3 consists of 15 amino acids. Only the protein sequence is given. TCRdb shows the sequencer as Illumina HiSeq 2000. TCR beta cDNA libraries were made by 5'RACE template switching that added a universal primer site and unique molecular identifiers. Synthesis of cDNA was primed from the TCR beta constant segment and was followed by two consecutive PCR amplification steps. Under the source paper's analysis protocol: MIGEC was used to demultiplex reads and group the reads by UMI, and MiTCR was used to assemble and quantify clonotypes. To exclude erroneous sequences, any TCR cDNA sequence not supported by at least two reads was discarded. The tcR package was used for downstream repertoire analysis, and clonotypes were matched between fractions using CDR3 nucleotide sequence together with V segment. VDJmatch was used to annotate antigen specificity against VDJdb, with one amino acid substitution in CDR3 permitted. TCRdb reprocessed the sequencing reads and holds a single record per CDR3 protein sequence, with no DNA. V and J calls and clone size were set by TCRdb, not the authors. This sample's table carries roughly 170,000 distinct CDR3 sequences. The ten biggest clones cover roughly 18% of the sample.

Note on this clonotype: Its antigen remains undetermined.

This clonotype was obtained from a woman between 18 and 75 years old in good health. The chain couples TRBV20-1 to TRBJ1-2; checking the TCRdb D call of TRBD1 is not possible without DNA. The specimen sequenced was blood T cells: a sorted CD56 or NKG2C T cell subset, CD4+ or CD8+ T cells, or bulk PBMC T cells (not recorded which). The CDR3 protein is CSARPPTGVDYGYTF.